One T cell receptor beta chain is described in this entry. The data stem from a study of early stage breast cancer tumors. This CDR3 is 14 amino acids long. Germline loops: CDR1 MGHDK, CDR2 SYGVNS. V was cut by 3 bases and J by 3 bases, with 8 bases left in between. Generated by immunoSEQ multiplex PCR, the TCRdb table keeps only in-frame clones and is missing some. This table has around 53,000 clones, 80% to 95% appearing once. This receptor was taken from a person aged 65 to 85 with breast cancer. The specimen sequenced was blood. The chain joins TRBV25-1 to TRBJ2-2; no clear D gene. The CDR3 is CASSDRSYTGELFF. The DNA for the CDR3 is TGTGCCAGCAGTGATCGGAGCTACACCGGGGAGCTGTTTTTT. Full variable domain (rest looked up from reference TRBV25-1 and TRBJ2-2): EADIYQTPRYLVIGTGKKITLECSQTMGHDKMYWYQQDPGMELHLIHYSYGVNSTEKGDLSSESTVSRIRTEHFPLTLESARPSHTSQYLCASSDRSYTGELFFGEGSRLTVL.